The present entry profiles one T cell receptor (beta chain) with its context. One Seattle source followed patients from active infection through their disease course. This entry belongs to a study of blood T cell repertoires in COVID-19. Study-wide context: Acute-phase and convalescent COVID-19 samples originated in the United States, Italy and Spain. PBMCs, B-cell-depleted T cells, or T cells provided the cDNA or gDNA that made up the material.

In the original workflow: Amplification of reference gene primers was used by the study to estimate nucleated cell counts. Clones were sequenced by immunoSEQ multiplex PCR, and TCRdb holds only the in-frame ones, with some missing. That table is the source of V, J and clone size, and D and trimming were worked out from the DNA. This table holds about 130,000 clones, around 85% found once. CDR1 and CDR2 (germline): SGHTA, FQGNSA. The CDR3 has 15 residues. V was clipped by 7 bases and J by 1 base, with 13 bases between them. The sequenced sample consisted of peripheral blood. The V and J genes are TRBV7-2 and TRBJ2-2, with D possibly matching TRBD1 (6 bases). The TCR originated in a woman of 80 years or more with COVID-19, enrolled during active disease. CDR3 residues: CASTRQGLNTGELFF. CDR3 in DNA: TGTGCCAGCACTCGGCAGGGGCTGAACACCGGGGAGCTGTTTTTT.